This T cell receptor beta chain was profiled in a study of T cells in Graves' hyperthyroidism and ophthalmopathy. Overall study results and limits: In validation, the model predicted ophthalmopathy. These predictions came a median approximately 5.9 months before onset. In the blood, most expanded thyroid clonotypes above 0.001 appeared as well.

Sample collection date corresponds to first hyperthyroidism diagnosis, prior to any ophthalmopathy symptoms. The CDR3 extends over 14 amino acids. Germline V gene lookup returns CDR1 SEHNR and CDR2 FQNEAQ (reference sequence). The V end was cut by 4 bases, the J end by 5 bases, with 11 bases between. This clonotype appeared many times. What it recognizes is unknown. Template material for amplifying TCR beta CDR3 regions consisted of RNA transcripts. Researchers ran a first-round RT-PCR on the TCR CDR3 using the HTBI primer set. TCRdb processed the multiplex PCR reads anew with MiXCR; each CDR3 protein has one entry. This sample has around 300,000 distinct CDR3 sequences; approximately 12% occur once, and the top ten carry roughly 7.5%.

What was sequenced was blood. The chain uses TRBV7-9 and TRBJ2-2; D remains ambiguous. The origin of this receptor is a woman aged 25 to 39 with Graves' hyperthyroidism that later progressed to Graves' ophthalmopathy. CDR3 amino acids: CASSYSEVTGELFF. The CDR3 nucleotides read TGTGCCAGCAGCTACTCAGAGGTTACCGGGGAGCTGTTTTTT.